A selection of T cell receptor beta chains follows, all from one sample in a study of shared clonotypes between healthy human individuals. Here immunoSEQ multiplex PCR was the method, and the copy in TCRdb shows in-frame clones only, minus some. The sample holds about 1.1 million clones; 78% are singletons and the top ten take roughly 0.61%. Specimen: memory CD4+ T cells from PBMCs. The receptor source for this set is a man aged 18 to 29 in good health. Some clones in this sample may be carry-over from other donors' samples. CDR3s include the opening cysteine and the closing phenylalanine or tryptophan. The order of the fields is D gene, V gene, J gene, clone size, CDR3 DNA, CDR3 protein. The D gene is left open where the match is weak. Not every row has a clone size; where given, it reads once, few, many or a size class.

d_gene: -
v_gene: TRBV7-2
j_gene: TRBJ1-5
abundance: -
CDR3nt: TGTGCCAGCAGTTTTAGGGGATTGGGCAATCAGCCCCAGCATTTT
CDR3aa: CASSFRGLGNQPQHF

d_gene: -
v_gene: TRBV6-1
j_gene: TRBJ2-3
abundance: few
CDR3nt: TGTGCCAGCAGGGAGTGGAGGAAGCAGTATTTT
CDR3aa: CASREWRKQYF

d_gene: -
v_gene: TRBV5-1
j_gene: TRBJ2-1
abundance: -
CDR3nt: TGCGCCAGCAGCTTGGAACAGAGTTTCAATGAGCAGTTCTTC
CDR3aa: CASSLEQSFNEQFF

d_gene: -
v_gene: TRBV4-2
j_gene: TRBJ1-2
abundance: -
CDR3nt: TGTGCCAGCAGCCTGAGTAGGGGTCATGGCTACACCTTC
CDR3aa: CASSLSRGHGYTF

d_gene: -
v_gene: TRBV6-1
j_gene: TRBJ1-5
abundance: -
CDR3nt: TGTGCCAGTTATCAGGGTGTACGGAATCAGCCCCAGCATTTT
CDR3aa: CASYQGVRNQPQHF

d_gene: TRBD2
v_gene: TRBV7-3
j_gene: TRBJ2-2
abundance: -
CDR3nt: TGTGCCAGCAGCCCTAGCGGAGGGAACACCGGGGAGCTGTTTTTT
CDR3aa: CASSPSGGNTGELFF

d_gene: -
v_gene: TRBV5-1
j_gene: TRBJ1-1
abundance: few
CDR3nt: TGCGCCAGCAGCCGTGAGGGCCTGAACACTGAAGCTTTCTTT
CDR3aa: CASSREGLNTEAFF

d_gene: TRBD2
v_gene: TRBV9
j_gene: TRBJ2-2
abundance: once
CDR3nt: TGTGCCAGCAGCGTAGCTACCCGGGCTAGCGGGGACACCGGGGAGCTGTTTTTT
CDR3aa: CASSVATRASGDTGELFF

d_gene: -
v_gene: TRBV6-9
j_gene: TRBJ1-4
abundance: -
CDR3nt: TGTGCCAGCAGTTGGTTACGGGAACGGAATGAAAAACTGTTTTTT
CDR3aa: CASSWLRERNEKLFF

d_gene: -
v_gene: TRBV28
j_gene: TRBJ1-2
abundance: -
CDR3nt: TGTGCCAGCAGTTTCTTAACAGGGAACTATGGCTACACCTTC
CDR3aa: CASSFLTGNYGYTF

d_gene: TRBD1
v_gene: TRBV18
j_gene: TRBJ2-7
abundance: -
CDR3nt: TGTGCCAGCTCCATCTCAGGACGGACAGGCGGCGGCGAGCAGTACTTC
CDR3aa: CASSISGRTGGGEQYF

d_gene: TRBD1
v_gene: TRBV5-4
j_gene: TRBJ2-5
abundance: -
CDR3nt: TGTGCCAGCAGCTTCAGGACAGGGGGCTTCTCGGAGACCCAGTACTTC
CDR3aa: CASSFRTGGFSETQYF

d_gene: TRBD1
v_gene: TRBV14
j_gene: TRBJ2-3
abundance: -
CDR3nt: TGTGCCAGCAGACCGACCAGGGACAGCCAAAATACGCAGTATTTT
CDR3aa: CASRPTRDSQNTQYF

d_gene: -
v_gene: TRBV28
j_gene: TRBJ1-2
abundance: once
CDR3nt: TGTGCCAGCAGCCCGGGGGGGGCCTATTATGGCTACACCTTC
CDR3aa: CASSPGGAYYGYTF

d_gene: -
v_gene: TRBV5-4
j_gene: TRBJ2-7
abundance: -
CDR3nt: TGTGCCAGCAGCGAGGACCCGGGGTCTCCCTCCTACGAGCAGTACTTC
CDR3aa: CASSEDPGSPSYEQYF

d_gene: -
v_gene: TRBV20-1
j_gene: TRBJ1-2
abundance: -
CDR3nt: TGCAGTGCTGAGGTTCAGGGCCGCTACACCTTC
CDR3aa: CSAEVQGRYTF

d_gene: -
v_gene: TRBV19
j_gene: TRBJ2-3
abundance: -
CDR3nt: TGTGCCAGTAGACCTCAAGGGGGTCGGGATACGCAGTATTTT
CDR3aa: CASRPQGGRDTQYF